A selection of T cell receptor beta chains follows, all from one sample in a study of spatial heterogeneity in lung cancer. TCRdb used MiXCR to reprocess the 5' RACE reads, holding one entry per CDR3 protein. The sample gives 95,000 to 120,000 distinct CDR3 sequences, under 14% of which show up once; roughly a quarter is in the top ten. The input for sequencing was PBMCs, taken at follow-up. These receptors were collected from a female donor with early-stage non-small cell lung cancer. Each CDR3 is given with its conserved first and last residue. The D gene is left open where the match is weak. Part of the rows lack a size; the others show once, few, many or a class for expanded clones.

j_call cdr3_length d_call v_call clone_size cdr3_nt cdr3_aa
TRBJ2-1 16 . TRBV11-2 many TGTGCCAGCAGCCTTATTCGGGGCAGAACCTACAATGAGCAGTTCTTC CASSLIRGRTYNEQFF
TRBJ2-5 14 . TRBV12-3/TRBV12-4 once TGTGCCAGCAGTTCTGGACAGCTCCAAGAGACCCAGTACTTC CASSSGQLQETQYF
TRBJ2-4 13 . TRBV11-3 few TGTGCCAGCAGCTTAGGACCTCAAAACATTCAGTACTTC CASSLGPQNIQYF
TRBJ1-2 14 TRBD1 TRBV27 few TGTGCCAGCAGCCCAAGGACAGGGTTCTATGGCTACACCTTC CASSPRTGFYGYTF
TRBJ2-3 15 TRBD2 TRBV24-1 . TGTGCCACCAGTGGGACTAGCGGACTCACAGATACGCAGTATTTT CATSGTSGLTDTQYF
TRBJ2-3 15 . TRBV29-1 . TGCAGCGTTGAAGGTACTTCCGCAAGGACAGATACGCAGTATTTT CSVEGTSARTDTQYF
TRBJ1-5 14 . TRBV12-3/TRBV12-4 few TGTGCCAGCAGTTTTCAGGGAAACAATCAGCCCCAGCATTTT CASSFQGNNQPQHF
TRBJ1-1 13 . TRBV20-1 few TGCAGTGCCCCCTGGGAGGTGAACACTGAAGCTTTCTTT CSAPWEVNTEAFF
TRBJ2-3 13 . TRBV10-3 few TGTGCCATCAGCGATACAGGGTTAGATACGCAGTATTTT CAISDTGLDTQYF
TRBJ2-2 15 . TRBV20-1 . TGCAGTGCTAGAGTTCAACTAGCAGGCACCGGGGAGCTGTTTTTT CSARVQLAGTGELFF
TRBJ1-4 15 . TRBV2 few TGTGCCAGCAGGGATACCCGAGGAACTAATGAAAAACTGTTTTTT CASRDTRGTNEKLFF
TRBJ2-5 18 TRBD2 TRBV11-1 few TGTGCCAGCAGCCGCGATCTAGCGGGAGGCCCGAAAGTGGAGACCCAGTACTTC CASSRDLAGGPKVETQYF
TRBJ1-2 14 TRBD1 TRBV7-8 many TGTGCCAGCAGCTCTCGGACAGGAAAGAATGGCTACACCTTC CASSSRTGKNGYTF
TRBJ2-4 16 TRBD1 TRBV5-8 few TGTGCCAGCAGCCTAGGACAGGTCATAGCCAAAAACATTCAGTACTTC CASSLGQVIAKNIQYF
TRBJ2-7 15 . TRBV11-2 many TGTGCCAGCAGCCAGCAGTCAGGGACCTCCTACGAGCAGTACTTC CASSQQSGTSYEQYF
TRBJ2-1 13 . TRBV10-2 few TGCGCCAGCAGTCGGGGATTCGGGAATGAGCAGTTCTTC CASSRGFGNEQFF
TRBJ1-5 17 TRBD1 TRBV4-1 many TGCGCCAGCAGCCCCCTTATTTCCAGGGGGCTTAATCAGCCCCAGCATTTT CASSPLISRGLNQPQHF
TRBJ2-1 13 . TRBV20-1 . TGCAGTGCTCACCGCCCCGGTGACAATGAGCAGTTCTTC CSAHRPGDNEQFF
TRBJ1-2 15 . TRBV7-3 few TGTGCCAGCAGCTCTCACCCCGCAGGGCGCTATGGCTACACCTTC CASSSHPAGRYGYTF
TRBJ1-6 15 . TRBV6-2/TRBV6-3 . TGTGCCAGCAGCTGGACCCTCACGGATAATTCACCCCTCCACTTT CASSWTLTDNSPLHF
TRBJ1-2 14 . TRBV2 . TGTGCCAGCAGTATTGAGGGCCTTAACTATGGCTACACCTTC CASSIEGLNYGYTF
TRBJ2-1 14 . TRBV25-1 many TGTGCCAGCAGTGAAAGCCTAGGTTATAATGAGCAGTTCTTC CASSESLGYNEQFF
TRBJ2-4 16 . TRBV20-1 . TGCAGTGCTAGCGAGGCAACGGGAAGAGCCAAAAACATTCAGTACTTC CSASEATGRAKNIQYF
TRBJ2-3 13 . TRBV4-1 . TGCGCCAGCAGCCATCCCCGGACAGATACGCAGTATTTT CASSHPRTDTQYF
TRBJ1-6 15 . TRBV7-2 few TGTGCCAGCAGCTCCCAGAGGGGGGCTGGTTCACCCCTCCACTTT CASSSQRGAGSPLHF
TRBJ2-7 13 TRBD1 TRBV29-1 many TGCAGCGTCGACGGGACAGGGCCATACGAGCAGTACTTC CSVDGTGPYEQYF
TRBJ1-6 13 . TRBV7-6 many TGTGCCAGCAGCTCTAAATATAATTCACCCCTCCACTTT CASSSKYNSPLHF
TRBJ1-5 13 . TRBV20-1 . TGCAGTGCTAGAGGGGGAAGCAATCAGCCCCAGCATTTT CSARGGSNQPQHF
TRBJ1-3 15 TRBD1 TRBV5-4 . TGTGCCAGCAGCGATGGACAGGTGCTTAGGAACACCATATATTTT CASSDGQVLRNTIYF
TRBJ2-3 15 TRBD2 TRBV20-1 . TGCAGTGCCATCTCTAGCGGGAGGGCGACAGATACGCAGTATTTT CSAISSGRATDTQYF
TRBJ1-5 16 . TRBV7-2 many TGTGCCAGCAGCCCGCTTAGGCTGAGGGGTAATCAGCCCCAGCATTTT CASSPLRLRGNQPQHF
TRBJ2-5 13 TRBD1 TRBV6-2/TRBV6-3 few TGTGCCAGCAGGAGGGGGCTAAAAGAGACCCAGTACTTC CASRRGLKETQYF
TRBJ2-1 15 . TRBV2 . TGTGCCAGCAGCCGCCGTCGGCCCGAGTACAATGAGCAGTTCTTC CASSRRRPEYNEQFF
TRBJ2-2 16 . TRBV19 few TGTGCCAGTAGTATATATGAGTGGGCGAACACCGGGGAGCTGTTTTTT CASSIYEWANTGELFF
TRBJ2-5 17 TRBD2 TRBV3-1 many TGTGCCAGCAGCCAAGTGAGACTAGCGGGGGGCCAAGAGACCCAGTACTTC CASSQVRLAGGQETQYF
TRBJ1-1 11 . TRBV4-1 many TGCGCCAGCAGCCAAGGCTCTGAAGCTTTCTTT CASSQGSEAFF
TRBJ1-1 13 . TRBV30 many TGTGCCCGTAAAGGGGTCCGGAACACTGAAGCTTTCTTT CARKGVRNTEAFF
TRBJ2-3 12 . TRBV2 many TGTGCCAGCCGGGGCTCCGGAGGAACGCAGTATTTT CASRGSGGTQYF
TRBJ1-2 16 TRBD1 TRBV5-1 many TGCGCCAGCAGCAACGATCGAGACAGGGGAGGATATGGCTACACCTTC CASSNDRDRGGYGYTF
TRBJ1-5 17 TRBD1 TRBV6-2/TRBV6-3 many TGTGCCAGCAGTTACTCGGGACAGGGGGGAAAAAATCAGCCCCAGCATTTT CASSYSGQGGKNQPQHF